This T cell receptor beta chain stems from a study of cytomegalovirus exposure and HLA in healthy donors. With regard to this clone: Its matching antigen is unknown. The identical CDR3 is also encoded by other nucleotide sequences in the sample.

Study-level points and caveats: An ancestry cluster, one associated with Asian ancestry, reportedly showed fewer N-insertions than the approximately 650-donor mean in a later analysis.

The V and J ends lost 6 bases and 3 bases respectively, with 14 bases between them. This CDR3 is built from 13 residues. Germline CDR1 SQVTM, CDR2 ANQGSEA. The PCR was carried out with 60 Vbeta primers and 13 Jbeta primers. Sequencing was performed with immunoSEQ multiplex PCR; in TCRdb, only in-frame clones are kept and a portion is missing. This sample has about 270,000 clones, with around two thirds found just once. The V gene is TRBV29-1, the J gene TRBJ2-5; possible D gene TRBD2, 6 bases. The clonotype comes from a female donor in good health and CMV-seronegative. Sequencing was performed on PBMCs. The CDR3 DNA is TGCAGCGTCGAAACCCGGGGGAAAGAGACCCAGTACTTC. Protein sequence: CSVETRGKETQYF.